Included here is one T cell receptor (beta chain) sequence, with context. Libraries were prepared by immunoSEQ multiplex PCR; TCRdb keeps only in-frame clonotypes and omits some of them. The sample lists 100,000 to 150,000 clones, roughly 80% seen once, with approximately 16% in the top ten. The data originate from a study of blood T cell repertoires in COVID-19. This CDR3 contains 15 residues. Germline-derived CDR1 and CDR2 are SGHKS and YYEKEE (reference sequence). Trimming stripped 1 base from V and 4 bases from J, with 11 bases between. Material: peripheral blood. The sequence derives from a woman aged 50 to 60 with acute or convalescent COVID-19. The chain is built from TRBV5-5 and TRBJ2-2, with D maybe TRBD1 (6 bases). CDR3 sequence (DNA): TGTGCCAGCAGCTTGTGGGGGCGCAGCACCGGGGAGCTGTTTTTT. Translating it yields CASSLWGRSTGELFF. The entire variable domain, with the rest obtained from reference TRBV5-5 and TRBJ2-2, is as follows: DAGVTQSPTHLIKTRGQQVTLRCSPISGHKSVSWYQQVLGQGPQFIFQYYEKEERGRGNFPDRFSARQFPNYSSELNVNALLLGDSALYLCASSLWGRSTGELFFGEGSRLTVL.